This T cell receptor (beta chain) was recorded in a study of beta chain features in type 1 diabetes. At the level of the study: Examination covered over 85,000,000 sorted cells spanning all samples.

The germline CDR1 and CDR2 sequences are LNHDA and SQIVND (reference sequence). Between the trimmed V and J ends, which lost 10 bases and 0 bases, there was a span of 16 bases. The CDR3 spans 14 residues. Every bit of the isolated RNA underwent reverse transcription, so sequencing read expressed TCRB transcripts. Read counts averaged around 4 million for samples of naive, central memory and regulatory T cells. Using immunoSEQ multiplex PCR, the repertoire was profiled, and TCRdb retains in-frame clones only, with some absent. The sample lists about 650,000 clones; 12% were seen once. General study results and limits: Shorter TCRB CDR3s, moderately but significantly so, marked every one of the four CD4+ subsets in Type 1 diabetes patients. cDNA sequencing could over-represent cells with high TCR expression.

This clone occurred a few times. As yet, its antigen is unknown. The sequence came from a man aged 25-45 years with type 1 diabetes. The chain recombines TRBV19 with TRBJ2-7; D call uncertain. Sequencing was done on a sample of naive CD4+ T cells from blood. The CDR3 spells CATAIARNSYEQYF. The CDR3 DNA sequence: TGTGCCACGGCGATAGCACGTAACTCCTACGAGCAGTACTTC.